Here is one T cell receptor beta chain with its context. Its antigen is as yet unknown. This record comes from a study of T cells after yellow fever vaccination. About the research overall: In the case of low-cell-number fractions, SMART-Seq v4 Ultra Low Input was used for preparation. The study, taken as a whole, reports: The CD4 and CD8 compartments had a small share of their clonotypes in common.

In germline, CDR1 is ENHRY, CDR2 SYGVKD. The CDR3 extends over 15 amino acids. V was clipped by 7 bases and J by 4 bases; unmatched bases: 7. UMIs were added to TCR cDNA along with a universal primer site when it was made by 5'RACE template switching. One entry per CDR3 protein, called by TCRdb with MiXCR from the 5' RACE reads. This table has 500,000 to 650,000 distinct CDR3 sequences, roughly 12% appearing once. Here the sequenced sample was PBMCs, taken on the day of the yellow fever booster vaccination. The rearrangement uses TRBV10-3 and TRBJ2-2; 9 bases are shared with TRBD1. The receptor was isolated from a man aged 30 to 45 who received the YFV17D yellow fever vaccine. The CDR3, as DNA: TGTGCCATCACCGCGGGACAGGGCCGCACCGGGGAGCTGTTTTTT. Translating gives CAITAGQGRTGELFF.